The T cell receptor (beta chain) under discussion was sequenced for a study of blood T cell repertoires in COVID-19. This clone occurred a few times. Here immunoSEQ multiplex PCR was the method, and the copy in TCRdb shows in-frame clones only, minus some. The table includes 100,000 to 150,000 clones, 88% detected once. Trimming shortened V by 1 base and J by 3 bases, and 11 bases separated the two germline ends. This CDR3 contains 14 residues. Germline loops: CDR1 SGHRS, CDR2 YFSETQ. The chain joins TRBV5-1 to TRBJ2-7, with D maybe TRBD1 (6 bases). The clonotype was recovered from a middle-aged man with acute or convalescent COVID-19. Sequenced material: peripheral blood. CDR3 in amino acids: CASSLNRAFYEQYF. The CDR3 DNA sequence: TGCGCCAGCAGCTTGAACAGGGCTTTCTACGAGCAGTACTTC.